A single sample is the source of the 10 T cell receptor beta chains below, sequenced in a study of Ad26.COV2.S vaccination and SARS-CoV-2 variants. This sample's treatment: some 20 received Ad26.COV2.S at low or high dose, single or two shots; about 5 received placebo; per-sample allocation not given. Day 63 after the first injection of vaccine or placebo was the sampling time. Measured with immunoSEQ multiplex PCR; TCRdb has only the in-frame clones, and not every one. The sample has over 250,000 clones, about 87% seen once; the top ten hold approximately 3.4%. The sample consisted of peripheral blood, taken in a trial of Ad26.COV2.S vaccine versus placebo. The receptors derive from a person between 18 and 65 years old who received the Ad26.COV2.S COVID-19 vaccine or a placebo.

The CDR3 loop reads CASSPDIYGYTF. Here the CDR3 DNA reads TGTGCCAGCAGCCCTGACATCTATGGCTACACCTTC. The chain carries TRBV12-3 or TRBV12-4 and TRBJ1-2; D ambiguous. V gave up 6 bases and J gave up 4 bases, with 9 bases separating them. The CDR3 sequence is 12 residues long.

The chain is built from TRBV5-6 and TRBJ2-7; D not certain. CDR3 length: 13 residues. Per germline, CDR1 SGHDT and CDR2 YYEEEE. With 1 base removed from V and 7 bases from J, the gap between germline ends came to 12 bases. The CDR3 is CASSLLAIGEQYF. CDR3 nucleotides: TGTGCCAGCAGCTTGTTAGCCATCGGGGAGCAGTACTTC.

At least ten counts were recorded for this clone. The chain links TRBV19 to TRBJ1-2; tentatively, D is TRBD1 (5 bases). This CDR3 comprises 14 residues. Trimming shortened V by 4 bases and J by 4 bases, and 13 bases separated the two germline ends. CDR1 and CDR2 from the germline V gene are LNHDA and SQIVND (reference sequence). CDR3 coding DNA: TGTGCCAGTAGTACCTCCGGGACCGCCTATGGCTACACCTTC. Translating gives CASSTSGTAYGYTF.

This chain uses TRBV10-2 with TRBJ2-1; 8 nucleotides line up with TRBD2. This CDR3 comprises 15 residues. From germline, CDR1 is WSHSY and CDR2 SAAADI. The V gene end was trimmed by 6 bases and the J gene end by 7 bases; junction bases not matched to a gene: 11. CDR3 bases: TGCGCCAGCAGGGAAAGCGGGAGTGCCTTAAATGAGCAGTTCTTC. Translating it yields CASRESGSALNEQFF.

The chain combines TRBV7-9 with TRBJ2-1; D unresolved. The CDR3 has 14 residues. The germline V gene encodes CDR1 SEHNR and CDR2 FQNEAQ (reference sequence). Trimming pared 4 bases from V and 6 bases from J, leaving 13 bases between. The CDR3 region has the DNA TGTGCCAGCAGCTCGTGGTTGGTGGGCAATGAGCAGTTCTTC. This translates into CASSSWLVGNEQFF.

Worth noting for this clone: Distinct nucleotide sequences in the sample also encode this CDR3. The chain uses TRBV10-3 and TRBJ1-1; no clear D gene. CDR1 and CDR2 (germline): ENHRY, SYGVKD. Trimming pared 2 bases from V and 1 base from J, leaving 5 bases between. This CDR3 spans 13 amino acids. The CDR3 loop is CAISERENTEAFF. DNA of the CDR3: TGTGCCATCAGTGAGAGGGAGAACACTGAAGCTTTCTTT.

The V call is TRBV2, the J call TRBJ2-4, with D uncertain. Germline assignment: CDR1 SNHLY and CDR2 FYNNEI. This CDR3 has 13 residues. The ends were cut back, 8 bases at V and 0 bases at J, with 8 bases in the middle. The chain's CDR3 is CASAAEAKNIQYF. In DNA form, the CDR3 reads TGTGCCAGCGCAGCCGAAGCCAAAAACATTCAGTACTTC. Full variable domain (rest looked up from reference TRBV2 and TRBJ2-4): EPEVTQTPSHQVTQMGQEVILRCVPISNHLYFYWYRQILGQKVEFLVSFYNNEISEKSEIFDDQFSVERPDGSNFTLKIRSTKLEDSAMYFCASAAEAKNIQYFGAGTRLSVL.

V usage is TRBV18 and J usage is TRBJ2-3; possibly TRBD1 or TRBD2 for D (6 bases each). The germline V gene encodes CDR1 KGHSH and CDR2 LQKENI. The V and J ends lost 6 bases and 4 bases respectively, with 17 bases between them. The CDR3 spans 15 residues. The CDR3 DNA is TGTGCCAGCTCCCCCCTAACGGGGGCCCCAGATACGCAGTATTTT. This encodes CASSPLTGAPDTQYF.

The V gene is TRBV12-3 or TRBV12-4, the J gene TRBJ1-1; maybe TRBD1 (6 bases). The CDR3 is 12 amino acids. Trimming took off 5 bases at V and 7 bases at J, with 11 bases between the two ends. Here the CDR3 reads CASSPRTDEAFF. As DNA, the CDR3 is TGTGCCAGCAGTCCCCGGACAGATGAAGCTTTCTTT.

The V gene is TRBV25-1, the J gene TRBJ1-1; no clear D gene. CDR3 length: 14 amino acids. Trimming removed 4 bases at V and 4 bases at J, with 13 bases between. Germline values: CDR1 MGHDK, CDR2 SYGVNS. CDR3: CASSGAGYGTEAFF. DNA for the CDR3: TGTGCCAGCAGTGGGGCGGGGTACGGCACTGAAGCTTTCTTT. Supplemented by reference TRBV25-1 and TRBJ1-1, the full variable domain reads EADIYQTPRYLVIGTGKKITLECSQTMGHDKMYWYQQDPGMELHLIHYSYGVNSTEKGDLSSESTVSRIRTEHFPLTLESARPSHTSQYLCASSGAGYGTEAFFGQGTRLTVV.